A selection of T cell receptor beta chains follows, all from one sample in a study of blood T cell repertoires in COVID-19. Sequencing used immunoSEQ multiplex PCR; TCRdb keeps in-frame clones, though not all of them. The repertoire includes about 48,000 clones, around 83% of them detected once, and roughly 5.6% sits in the top ten. Material: peripheral blood. All receptors come from a human donor in a cohort sampled during active COVID-19. Each CDR3 is given with its conserved first and last residue.

v_call	j_call	cdr3_aa
TRBV6-5	TRBJ1-1	CASFRTGASSEAFF
TRBV9	TRBJ1-2	CASSARQTGVDGYTF
TRBV12-3/TRBV12-4	TRBJ2-4	CASRRDRVDIQYF
TRBV12-3/TRBV12-4	TRBJ1-2	CASSINRAGGYTF
TRBV7-9	TRBJ2-3	CASSLGGQATDTQYF
TRBV11-2	TRBJ2-2	CASTSLSNTGELFF
TRBV2	TRBJ2-5	CASSGLSGVETQYF
TRBV4-1	TRBJ1-2	CASSQMDRYNYGYTF
TRBV25-1	TRBJ2-2	CASSEYGQTGELFF
TRBV25-1	TRBJ2-2	CASSSYTGELFF
TRBV6-2/TRBV6-3	TRBJ2-3	CASSYSTSSRIF
TRBV13	TRBJ2-5	CASSPWTSGDQETQYF
TRBV7-8	TRBJ1-4	CASSLAGPNEKLFF
TRBV30	TRBJ2-7	CAWRKDRGSFEQYF
TRBV4-2	TRBJ2-1	CASSQEHARGPSGDNEQFF
TRBV3-1/TRBV3-2	TRBJ1-2	CASSQGQAHNYGYTF
TRBV21-1	TRBJ1-5	CASSTHRQGSNQPQHF
TRBV6-5	TRBJ2-7	CASNQDRASYEQYF
TRBV4-1	TRBJ1-6	CASSPDRGRSYNSPLHF
TRBV12-3/TRBV12-4	TRBJ2-1	CASSLAGTEEQFF
TRBV5-1	TRBJ2-7	CASSPTLARTYEQYF
TRBV7-9	TRBJ1-5	CASSEQGSNQPQHF
TRBV10-3	TRBJ1-2	CAISELGSQGLGGYTF
TRBV19	TRBJ2-1	CASTQPGHLYNEQFF
TRBV6-1	TRBJ2-7	CASSESGVRRPGWSSYEQYF